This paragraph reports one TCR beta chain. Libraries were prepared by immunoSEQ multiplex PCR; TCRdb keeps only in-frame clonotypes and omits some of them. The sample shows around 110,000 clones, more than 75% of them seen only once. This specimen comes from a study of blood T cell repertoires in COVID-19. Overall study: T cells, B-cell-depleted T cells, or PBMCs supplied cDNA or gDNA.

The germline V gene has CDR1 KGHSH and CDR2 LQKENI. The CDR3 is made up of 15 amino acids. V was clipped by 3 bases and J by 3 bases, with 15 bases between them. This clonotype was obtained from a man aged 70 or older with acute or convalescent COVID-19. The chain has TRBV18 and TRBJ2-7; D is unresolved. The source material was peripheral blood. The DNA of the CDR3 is TGTGCCAGCTCACCGTCTGCTTTCAGAAACTACGAGCAGTACTTC. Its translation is CASSPSAFRNYEQYF.